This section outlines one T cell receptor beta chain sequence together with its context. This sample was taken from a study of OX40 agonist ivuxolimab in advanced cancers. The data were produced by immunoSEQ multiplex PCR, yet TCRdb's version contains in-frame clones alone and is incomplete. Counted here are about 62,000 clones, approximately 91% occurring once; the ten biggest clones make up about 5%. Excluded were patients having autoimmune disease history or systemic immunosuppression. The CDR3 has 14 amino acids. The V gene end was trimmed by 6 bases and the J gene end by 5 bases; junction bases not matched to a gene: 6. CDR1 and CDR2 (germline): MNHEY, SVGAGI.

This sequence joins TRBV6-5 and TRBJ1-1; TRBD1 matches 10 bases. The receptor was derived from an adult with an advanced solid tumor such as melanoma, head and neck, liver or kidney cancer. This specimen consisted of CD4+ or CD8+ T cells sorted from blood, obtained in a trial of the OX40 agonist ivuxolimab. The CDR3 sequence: CASRTRGQGTEAFF. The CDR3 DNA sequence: TGTGCCAGCAGGACCAGGGGACAGGGGACTGAAGCTTTCTTT.